One sample yielded the 10 T cell receptor beta chains listed below, sequenced in a study of technical replicates of blood from a few donors. The protocol was immunoSEQ multiplex PCR, while the TCRdb copy is restricted to in-frame clones and leaves out a portion. The profile shows approximately 75,000 clones, approximately 80% of them singletons. Sequenced input: PBMCs. The origin of the receptors is a human donor in good health. Some clones in this sample may be carry-over from other donors' samples.

In its sample, this clone was seen a few times. The V and J genes are TRBV6-6 and TRBJ2-2; D is uncertain. The V and J ends lost 7 bases and 2 bases respectively, with 11 bases between them. Germline V gene lookup returns CDR1 MNHNY and CDR2 SVGAGI (reference sequence). This CDR3 spans 14 amino acids. This CDR3 is CASTGGFNTGELFF. DNA for the CDR3: TGTGCCAGCACCGGCGGCTTTAACACCGGGGAGCTGTTTTTT.

The V gene is TRBV7-2, the J gene TRBJ2-3, with 8 bases that match TRBD2. The CDR3 is 17 amino acids. V shed 4 bases, J shed 1 base, and the junction held 10 bases outside the gene matches. Per the germline V gene, CDR1 is SGHTA and CDR2 is FQGNSA. The DNA for the CDR3 is TGTGCCAGCAGCTATAGTGGTGGTAGCGGGGGCACAGATACGCAGTATTTT. The encoded protein is CASSYSGGSGGTDTQYF.

V gene TRBV29-1 combines with J gene TRBJ2-7; 7 bases are shared with TRBD1. The germline CDR1 and CDR2 sequences are SQVTM and ANQGSEA. The CDR3 has 12 residues. V was clipped by 6 bases and J by 5 bases; unmatched bases: 7. The CDR3 is CSVEQGKDEQYF. CDR3 sequence (DNA): TGCAGCGTAGAACAGGGGAAGGACGAGCAGTACTTC.

The V and J genes are TRBV29-1 and TRBJ2-5; no definite D call. The V end was cut by 4 bases, the J end by 2 bases, with 8 bases between. Germline V gene data show CDR1 as SQVTM and CDR2 as ANQGSEA. This CDR3 has 12 amino acids. The CDR3 sequence is CSVVRSQETQYF. CDR3 nucleotide sequence: TGCAGCGTTGTCCGTTCTCAAGAGACCCAGTACTTC.

V is TRBV29-1 and J is TRBJ2-3; maybe TRBD2 (5 bases). Trimming stripped 4 bases from V and 4 bases from J, with 15 bases between. Germline-derived CDR1 and CDR2 are SQVTM and ANQGSEA. CDR3 length equals 14 residues. CDR3 in amino acids: CSVAVRQDSDTQYF. The CDR3 bases are TGCAGCGTTGCGGTGAGGCAGGACTCAGATACGCAGTATTTT.

The chain links TRBV4-3 to TRBJ2-5; 14 positions match TRBD2. The CDR3 totals 20 residues. V was pared by 0 bases and J by 0 bases, with 9 bases of the junction left unmatched. Per germline, CDR1 LGHNA and CDR2 YSLEER. The CDR3 spells CASSQDLGLAGGKYQETQYF. The CDR3 DNA follows: TGCGCCAGCAGCCAAGATCTAGGACTAGCGGGGGGTAAATACCAAGAGACCCAGTACTTC.

The V call is TRBV5-1, the J call TRBJ2-3; 9 bases align to TRBD1. The germline gives CDR1 SGHRS, CDR2 YFSETQ. The CDR3 runs to 17 residues. J gave up 0 bases and V 3 bases, and 8 bases lay outside the gene matches. The DNA of the CDR3 is TGCGCCAGCAGCTCCGGGACAGGGACCGCTAGCACAGATACGCAGTATTTT. This translates into CASSSGTGTASTDTQYF.

The chain joins TRBV9 to TRBJ2-7; the match to TRBD1 covers 10 bases. CDR1 is SGDLS, CDR2 YYNGEE, per germline. The J segment lost 5 bases and the V segment lost 4 bases, leaving 6 bases of the junction unmatched. This CDR3 comprises 14 residues. Here the CDR3 reads CASSTSGTGDEQYF. CDR3 DNA: TGTGCCAGCAGCACCTCCGGGACAGGGGACGAGCAGTACTTC.

The rearrangement joins TRBV4-2 to TRBJ2-3, with a weak D call TRBD2 (6 bases). From germline, CDR1 is LGHNA and CDR2 YNFKEQ. The CDR3 length is 15 residues. The V and J ends lost 4 bases and 2 bases respectively, with 13 bases between them. Here the CDR3 reads CASSRGPGDTDTQYF. DNA for the CDR3: TGTGCCAGCAGCCGGGGACCGGGGGACACAGATACGCAGTATTTT.

This rearrangement joins TRBV11-2 to TRBJ2-7, with TRBD1 matching over 9 bases. The V segment lost 5 bases and the J segment 2 bases; nucleotides outside the gene matches: 7. The germline V gene encodes CDR1 SGHAT and CDR2 FQNNGV. The CDR3 extends over 15 amino acids. The CDR3 DNA reads TGTGCCAGCAGCCACCCGGGACAGGGCACCTACGAGCAGTACTTC. This encodes CASSHPGQGTYEQYF.